A single TCR beta chain is shown here with its context. Its antigen is currently unknown. These data originate in a study of CD8 T cells in ankylosing spondylitis. TCRdb processed the 5' RACE reads anew with MiXCR; each CDR3 protein has one entry. The sample holds 200,000 to 300,000 distinct CDR3 sequences, 20% to 30% seen once. V lost 5 bases to trimming and J lost 1 base, with 17 bases between them. This CDR3 region has 17 residues. Germline lookup yields CDR1 SEHNR and CDR2 FQNEAQ (reference sequence). Study-wide findings and caveats: Within matched ankylosing spondylitis synovial fluid, disease-linked clones were reportedly significantly enriched. Reactive arthritis synovial fluid and blood were previously reported to contain some motif variants.

Source material: blood, either unsorted or a sorted T cell fraction (not recorded which). This clonotype was obtained from a male donor with ankylosing spondylitis or in good health (not recorded which). The chain has TRBV7-9 and TRBJ2-2; maybe TRBD1 (6 bases). This CDR3 is CASSPRPWTENTGELFF. CDR3 DNA: TGTGCCAGCAGCCCCCGTCCGTGGACAGAGAACACCGGGGAGCTGTTTTTT.